This T cell receptor beta chain was sequenced in a study of blood T cell repertoires in COVID-19 (dated by TCRdb to about 2020). For the wider study: Samples covering the acute and convalescent phases of COVID-19 were provided by collaborators in the United States, Italy and Spain. The samples were drawn from two sources: the first 160 participants of the ongoing ImmuneRACE study, and fewer than 1,500 subjects contributed by 6 global collaborators. Nearly every sample came with metadata listing a de-identified subject ID, COVID-19 status, age in years and sex. Deeply sampled blood TCRbeta repertoires from subjects exposed to, actively infected with, or recovered from COVID-19 were included in the dataset. The prospective study material was composed of cDNA or gDNA derived from T cells, B-cell-depleted T cells, or PBMCs. The repertoires were released in a freely available public database meant as a resource for research on the immune response to SARS-CoV-2. HLA class I and class II types, where available, came from metadata supplied by the sample provider rather than from assay-based typing.

CDR1 and CDR2 are read off the germline V gene (reference sequence) as SGHNT and YYREEE. V is pruned by 4 bases and J by 10 bases, leaving 12 bases of the junction without a gene match. Inclusive of the bounding cysteine and phenylalanine, the CDR3 is 17 residues long. Left in the record is the CDR3 DNA by itself, 51 bases read in frame from the first base. TCRbeta CDR3 regions were amplified from genomic DNA by means of the immunoSEQ Assay, a bias-controlled multiplex PCR. Regarding the original processing steps: The number of nucleated cells in each sample was estimated from the amplification of reference gene primers within the assay. To quantify the absolute abundance of each unique TCRbeta CDR3 rearrangement, sequence reads were collapsed and filtered. Productive Simpson clonality was computed per sample as the square root of Simpson's diversity index over productive rearrangements. As stored in TCRdb, this immuneACCESS dataset retains in-frame rearrangements with V and J assigned. A fraction of the clones does not appear; measured against another copy, unresolved V genes explain less than half of the discrepancy, and the remainder lacks a known reason. The V and J calls and clone size come from that table; D and trimming were worked out from the DNA. The sample yields about 200,000 clones; 65% to 90% were counted once. The ten most abundant clones make up 3.5% to 4.5% of the sample.

Participants in the prospective study were enrolled through a virtual design, were aged roughly 18 to 100 years, and lived in approximately 25 United States geographic areas. To assign participants to cohorts, the prospective study relied on clinical history that participants themselves reported in a screening survey and a study questionnaire. Each participant in the prospective study had whole blood, serum and a nasopharyngeal or oropharyngeal swab collected by mobile phlebotomists. Additional blood draws and questionnaires over an approximately 2-month period could optionally be provided by prospective study participants. Before DNA extraction, blood samples from the prospective study were shipped at room temperature or frozen. As regards this clone: Its specific antigen is unknown. No much larger clonotype is one base removed from it; base qualities were not supplied.

Findings and caveats that apply to the study as a whole: The quantity of clinical and demographic metadata differed by source and by participant and was supplied without curation.

Material for sequencing was PBMCs or T cells enriched from blood (not recorded which). The rearrangement joined TRBV5-4 to TRBJ1-6; 12 bases in the middle match TRBD1. The TCR was taken from a woman in her thirties or forties with acute COVID-19. The sequenced DNA is TGTGCCAGCAGCGCCGGGACAGGGGGCTCTACGTGGTCACCCCTCCACTTT. Its coded protein is CASSAGTGGSTWSPLHF.